Listed here are 6 T cell receptor beta chains from one sample, sequenced in a study of OX40 agonist ivuxolimab in advanced cancers. The repertoire was sequenced with immunoSEQ multiplex PCR; TCRdb's copy has only in-frame clones and lacks some. This table has fewer than 85,000 clones, about 90% appearing once. Specimen: CD4+ or CD8+ T cells sorted from blood, collected in a trial of the OX40 agonist ivuxolimab. The receptors originated from an adult with an advanced solid tumor such as melanoma, head and neck, liver or kidney cancer.

The chain employs TRBV5-6 and TRBJ1-1; D may be TRBD1 (5 bases). V lost 3 bases and J 0 bases, leaving 15 bases between the germline ends. The CDR3 contains 16 residues. CDR1 SGHDT and CDR2 YYEEEE come from the germline V gene. The CDR3 coding sequence is TGTGCCAGCAGCTATACGACAGCGCTTATGAACACTGAAGCTTTCTTT. It specifies CASSYTTALMNTEAFF.

V is TRBV7-9 and J is TRBJ2-3; D might be TRBD1 (5 bases). CDR1 and CDR2 (germline): SEHNR, FQNEAQ (reference sequence). Trimming left V 2 bases short and J 2 bases short, with 11 bases between. The CDR3 length is 15 residues. For the CDR3, the DNA is TGTGCCAGCAGCTTAACGACAGACCCCACAGATACGCAGTATTTT. As protein: CASSLTTDPTDTQYF.

This chain connects TRBV7-6 to TRBJ2-7; D may be TRBD1 (6 bases). Germline lookup yields CDR1 SGHVS and CDR2 FNYEAQ. Trimming took 4 bases from V and 3 from J, leaving 10 bases between them. This CDR3 has 13 residues. The CDR3 nucleotides are TGTGCCAGCAGCTCAGGGGACGGCTACGAGCAGTACTTC. Amino acids: CASSSGDGYEQYF. Full variable domain (missing parts from reference TRBV7-6 and TRBJ2-7): GAGVSQSPRYKVTKRGQDVALRCDPISGHVSLYWYRQALGQGPEFLTYFNYEAQQDKSGLPNDRFSAERPEGSISTLTIQRTEQRDSAMYRCASSSGDGYEQYFGPGTRLTVT.

The gene calls are TRBV5-4 and TRBJ2-7; D gene ambiguous. The CDR3 length is 13 residues. V lost 2 bases and J lost 5, with 11 bases in between. Germline CDR1 reads SGHNT; CDR2 reads YYREEE (reference sequence). The DNA of the CDR3 is TGTGCCAGCAGCTTCGAGCTTCCTAACGAGCAGTACTTC. Translated, it gives CASSFELPNEQYF.

The chain is built from TRBV10-3 and TRBJ2-1; 11 bases map to TRBD2. The CDR3 has 14 residues. V shed 6 bases, J shed 7 bases, and the junction held 5 bases outside the gene matches. Looked up from germline, CDR1 is ENHRY and CDR2 is SYGVKD. The CDR3 protein is CAISWTSGLNEQFF. The CDR3 nucleotides read TGTGCCATCAGCTGGACTAGCGGGTTAAATGAGCAGTTCTTC.

The V gene is TRBV2, the J gene TRBJ1-6; D possibly corresponds to TRBD1 (6 bases). The CDR3 covers 17 residues. Germline V lookup: CDR1 SNHLY, CDR2 FYNNEI. V lost 3 bases and J lost 3, with 15 bases in between. Here the CDR3 DNA reads TGTGCCAGCAGTGACTCACAGGGACGACTCTATAATTCACCCCTCCACTTT. Protein sequence: CASSDSQGRLYNSPLHF.